This T cell receptor (beta chain) was recovered during a study of cytomegalovirus exposure and HLA in healthy donors. A multiplex PCR was run with 60 Vbeta primers and 13 Jbeta primers. The method was immunoSEQ multiplex PCR; TCRdb's version includes in-frame clones alone and lacks a portion of them. The sample has 100,000 to 150,000 clones; approximately 82% are singletons. The CDR3 consists of 15 residues. The V gene end was trimmed by 3 bases and the J gene end by 4 bases; junction bases not matched to a gene: 8. The germline V gene has CDR1 MNHEY and CDR2 SVGAGI. Regarding the study as a whole: In vitro assays verified that a few CMV-associated chains recognized CMV antigens specifically.

This clone was counted between two and nine times. Its antigen is unknown. Sequencing was carried out using PBMCs. V usage is TRBV6-5 and J usage is TRBJ1-2, with 7 bases that match TRBD1. The TCR was taken from a middle-aged man in good health and CMV-seronegative. This CDR3 reads CASSYHGRGSYGYTF. CDR3 DNA sequence: TGTGCCAGCAGTTATCATGGCAGGGGGAGCTATGGCTACACCTTC.